This T cell receptor beta chain was captured in a study of T cell clusters in autoimmune cytopenias. Multiplex touch-down PCR amplified TRB using TRB-A and TRB-B pools in one tube. TCRdb reprocessed the multiplex PCR reads; each CDR3 protein has one entry and no DNA is given. This listing includes approximately 12,000 distinct CDR3 sequences. The CDR3 totals 16 residues. The germline V gene has CDR1 MNHEY and CDR2 SVGEGT. Some 39,000 genome equivalents of blood DNA were amplified for TRB. Study-wide points: The T cell clusters were defined only in silico, without experimental functional validation. Physiological T cell clusters of healthy donors were apparently absent in primary autoimmune cytopenia patients. TRB repertoire shifts in secondary cytopenia and chronic lymphocytic leukemia mostly reflected lymphoma, not autoimmunity.

As regards this clonotype: Its cognate antigen is unknown.

Material: peripheral blood. The source of this sequence is a human donor with an autoimmune cytopenia or autoimmune hepatitis (not recorded which). The genes are TRBV6-2 or TRBV6-3 and TRBJ1-2; TCRdb selects TRBD1, and the lack of DNA leaves this call unchecked. CDR3 sequence: CASSYPHGDSSYGYTF.